The TCR beta chain described here comes from a study of cytomegalovirus exposure and HLA in healthy donors. Per germline, CDR1 SGHAT and CDR2 FQNNGV. V dropped 3 bases and J dropped 4; count of bases not matched to a gene: 9. This CDR3 region has 15 residues. Study-wide results and caveats: Judged likely to be a sequencing artifact was a cluster of highly shared sequence variants. Most of the TCR beta V segments (in an earlier analysis) were productive either about 87% or about 30% of the time.

Those who donated were healthy bone marrow donors. The PCR contained 60 Vbeta and 13 Jbeta primers. Produced via immunoSEQ multiplex PCR; TCRdb's table is partial and in-frame only. Seen here are about 170,000 clones, around two thirds observed once, and the top ten hold about 3.2%. Points on this clone: The antigen is not known.

This chain links TRBV11-2 with TRBJ2-7; 7 bases map to TRBD1. The specimen was PBMCs. The TCR was taken from a man aged 35-49 years in good health and CMV-seronegative. CDR3 coding DNA: TGTGCCAGCAGCTTGGACCATACAGGGGTATACGAGCAGTACTTC. This encodes CASSLDHTGVYEQYF.